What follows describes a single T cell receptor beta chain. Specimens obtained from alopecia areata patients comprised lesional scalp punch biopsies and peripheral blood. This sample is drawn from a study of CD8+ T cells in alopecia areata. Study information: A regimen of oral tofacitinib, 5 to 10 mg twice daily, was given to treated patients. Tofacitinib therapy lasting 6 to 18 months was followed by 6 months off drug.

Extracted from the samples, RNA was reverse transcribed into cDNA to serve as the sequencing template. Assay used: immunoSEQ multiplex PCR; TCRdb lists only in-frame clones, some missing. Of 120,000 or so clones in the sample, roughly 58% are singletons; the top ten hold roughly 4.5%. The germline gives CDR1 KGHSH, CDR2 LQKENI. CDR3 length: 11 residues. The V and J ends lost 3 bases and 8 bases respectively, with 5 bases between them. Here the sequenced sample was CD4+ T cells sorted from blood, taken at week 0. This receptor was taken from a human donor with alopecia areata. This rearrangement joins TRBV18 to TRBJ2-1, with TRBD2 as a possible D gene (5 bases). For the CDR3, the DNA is TGTGCCAGCTCACCGGACTATGAGCAGTTCTTC. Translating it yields CASSPDYEQFF.